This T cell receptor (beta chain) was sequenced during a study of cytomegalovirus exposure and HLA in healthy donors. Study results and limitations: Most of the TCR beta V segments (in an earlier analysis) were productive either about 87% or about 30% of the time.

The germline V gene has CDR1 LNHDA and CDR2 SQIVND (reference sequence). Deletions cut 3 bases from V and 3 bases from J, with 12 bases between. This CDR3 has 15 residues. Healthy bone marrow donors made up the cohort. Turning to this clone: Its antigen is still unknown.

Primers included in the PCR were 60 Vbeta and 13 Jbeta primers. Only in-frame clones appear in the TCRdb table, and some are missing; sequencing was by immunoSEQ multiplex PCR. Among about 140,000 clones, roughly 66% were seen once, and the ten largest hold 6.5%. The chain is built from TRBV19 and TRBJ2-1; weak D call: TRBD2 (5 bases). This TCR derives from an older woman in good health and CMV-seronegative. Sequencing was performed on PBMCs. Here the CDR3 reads CASSIAPGIYNEQFF. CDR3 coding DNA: TGTGCCAGTAGTATCGCCCCGGGAATCTACAATGAGCAGTTCTTC.